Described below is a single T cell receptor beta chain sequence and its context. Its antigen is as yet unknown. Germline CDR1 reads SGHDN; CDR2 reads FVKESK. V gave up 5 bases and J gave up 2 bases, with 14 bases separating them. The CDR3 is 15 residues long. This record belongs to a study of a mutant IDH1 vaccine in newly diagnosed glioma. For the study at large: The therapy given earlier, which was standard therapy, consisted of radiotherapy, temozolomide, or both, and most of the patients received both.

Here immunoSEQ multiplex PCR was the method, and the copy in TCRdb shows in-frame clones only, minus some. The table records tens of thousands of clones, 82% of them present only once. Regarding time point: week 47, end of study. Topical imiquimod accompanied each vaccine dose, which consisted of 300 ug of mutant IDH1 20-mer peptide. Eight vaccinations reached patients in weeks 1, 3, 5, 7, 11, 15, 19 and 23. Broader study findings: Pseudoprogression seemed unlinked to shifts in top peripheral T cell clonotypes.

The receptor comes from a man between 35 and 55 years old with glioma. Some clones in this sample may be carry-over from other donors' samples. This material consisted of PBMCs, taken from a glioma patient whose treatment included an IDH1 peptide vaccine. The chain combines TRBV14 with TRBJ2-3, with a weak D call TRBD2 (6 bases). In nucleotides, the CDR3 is TGTGCCAGCAGCAGGCGGGACTGGTACACAGATACGCAGTATTTT. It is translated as CASSRRDWYTDTQYF.